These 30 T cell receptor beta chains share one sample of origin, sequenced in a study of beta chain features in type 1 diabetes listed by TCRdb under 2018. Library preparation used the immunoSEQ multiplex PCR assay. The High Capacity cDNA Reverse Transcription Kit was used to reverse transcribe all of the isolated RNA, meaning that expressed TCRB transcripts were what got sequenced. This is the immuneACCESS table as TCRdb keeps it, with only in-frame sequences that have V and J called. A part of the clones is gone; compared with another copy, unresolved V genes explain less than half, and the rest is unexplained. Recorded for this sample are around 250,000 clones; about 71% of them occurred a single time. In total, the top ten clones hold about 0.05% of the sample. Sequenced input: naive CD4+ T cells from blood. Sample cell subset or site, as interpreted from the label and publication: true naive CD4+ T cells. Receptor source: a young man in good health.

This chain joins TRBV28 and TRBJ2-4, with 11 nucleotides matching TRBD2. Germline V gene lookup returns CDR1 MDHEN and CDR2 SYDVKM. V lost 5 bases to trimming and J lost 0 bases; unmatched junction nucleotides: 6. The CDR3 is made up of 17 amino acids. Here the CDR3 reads CASSKPGLAVAKNIQYF. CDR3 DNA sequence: TGTGCCAGCAGTAAACCGGGACTAGCGGTAGCCAAAAACATTCAGTACTTC.

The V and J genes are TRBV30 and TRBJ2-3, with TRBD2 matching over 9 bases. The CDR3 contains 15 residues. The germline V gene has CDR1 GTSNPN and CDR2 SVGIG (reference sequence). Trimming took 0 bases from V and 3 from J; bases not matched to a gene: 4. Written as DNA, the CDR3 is TGTGCCTGGAGTGTCGGCGGGAGGGTGACAGATACGCAGTATTTT. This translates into CAWSVGGRVTDTQYF.

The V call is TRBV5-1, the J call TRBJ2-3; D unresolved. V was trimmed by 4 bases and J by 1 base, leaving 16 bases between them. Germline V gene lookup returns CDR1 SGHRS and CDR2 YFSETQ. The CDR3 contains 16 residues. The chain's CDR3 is CASSTPTTRGTDTQYF. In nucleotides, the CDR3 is TGCGCCAGCAGCACGCCGACAACTCGCGGCACAGATACGCAGTATTTT. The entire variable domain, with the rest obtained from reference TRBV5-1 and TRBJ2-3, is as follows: KAGVTQTPRYLIKTRGQQVTLSCSPISGHRSVSWYQQTPGQGLQFLFEYFSETQRNKGNFPGRFSGRQFSNSRSEMNVSTLELGDSALYLCASSTPTTRGTDTQYFGPGTRLTVL.

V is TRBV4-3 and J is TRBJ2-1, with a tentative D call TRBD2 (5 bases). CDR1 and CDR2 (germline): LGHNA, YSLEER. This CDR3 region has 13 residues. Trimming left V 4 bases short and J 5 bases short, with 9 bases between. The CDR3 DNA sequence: TGCGCCAGCAGCCGGACGAGGGACAATGAGCAGTTCTTC. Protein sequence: CASSRTRDNEQFF.

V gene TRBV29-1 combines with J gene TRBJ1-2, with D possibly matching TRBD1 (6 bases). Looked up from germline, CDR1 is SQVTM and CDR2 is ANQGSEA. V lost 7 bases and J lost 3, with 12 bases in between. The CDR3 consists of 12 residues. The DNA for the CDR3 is TGCAGCGCAGGGGACGGCGACTATGGCTACACCTTC. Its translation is CSAGDGDYGYTF. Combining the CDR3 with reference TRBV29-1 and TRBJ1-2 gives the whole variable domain SAVISQKPSRDICQRGTSLTIQCQVDSQVTMMFWYRQQPGQSLTLIATANQGSEATYESGFVIDKFPISRPNLTFSTLTVSNMSPEDSSIYLCSAGDGDYGYTFGSGTRLTVV.

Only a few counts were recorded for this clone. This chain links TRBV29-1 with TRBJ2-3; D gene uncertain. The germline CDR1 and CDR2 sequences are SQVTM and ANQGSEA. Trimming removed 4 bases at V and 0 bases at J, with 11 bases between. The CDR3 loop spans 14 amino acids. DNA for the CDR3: TGCAGCGTTGCGGTGCGACCAAGCACAGATACGCAGTATTTT. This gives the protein CSVAVRPSTDTQYF.

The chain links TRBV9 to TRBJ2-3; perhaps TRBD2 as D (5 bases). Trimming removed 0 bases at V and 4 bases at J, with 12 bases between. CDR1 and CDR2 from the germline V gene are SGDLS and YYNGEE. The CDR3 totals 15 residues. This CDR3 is CASSVALANPDTQYF. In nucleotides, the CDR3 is TGTGCCAGCAGCGTAGCTCTAGCCAACCCAGATACGCAGTATTTT. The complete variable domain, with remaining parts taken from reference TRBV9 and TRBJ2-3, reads DSGVTQTPKHLITATGQRVTLRCSPRSGDLSVYWYQQSLDQGLQFLIQYYNGEERAKGNILERFSAQQFPDLHSELNLSSLELGDSALYFCASSVALANPDTQYFGPGTRLTVL.

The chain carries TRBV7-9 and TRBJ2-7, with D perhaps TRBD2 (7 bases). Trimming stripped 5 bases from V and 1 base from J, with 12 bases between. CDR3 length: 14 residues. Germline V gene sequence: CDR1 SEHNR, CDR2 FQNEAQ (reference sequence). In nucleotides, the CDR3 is TGTGCCAGCAGCGAGCGGGACACATCCTACGAGCAGTACTTC. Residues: CASSERDTSYEQYF. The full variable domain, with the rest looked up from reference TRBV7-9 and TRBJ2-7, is DTGVSQNPRHKITKRGQNVTFRCDPISEHNRLYWYRQTLGQGPEFLTYFQNEAQLEKSRLLSDRFSAERPKGSFSTLEIQRTEQGDSAMYLCASSERDTSYEQYFGPGTRLTVT.

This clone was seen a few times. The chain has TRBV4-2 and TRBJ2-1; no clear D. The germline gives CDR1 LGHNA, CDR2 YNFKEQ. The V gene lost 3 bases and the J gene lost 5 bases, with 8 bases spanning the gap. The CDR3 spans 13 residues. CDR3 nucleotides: TGTGCCAGCAGCCATCCAGGAGACAATGAGCAGTTCTTC. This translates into CASSHPGDNEQFF.

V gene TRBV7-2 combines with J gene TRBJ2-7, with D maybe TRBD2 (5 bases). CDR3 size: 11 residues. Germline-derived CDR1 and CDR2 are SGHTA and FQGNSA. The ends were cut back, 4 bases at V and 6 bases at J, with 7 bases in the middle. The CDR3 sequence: CASSSGLEQYF. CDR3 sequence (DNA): TGTGCCAGCAGCTCAGGACTCGAGCAGTACTTC. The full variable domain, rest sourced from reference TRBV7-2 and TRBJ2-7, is GAGVSQSPSNKVTEKGKDVELRCDPISGHTALYWYRQSLGQGLEFLIYFQGNSAPDKSGLPSDRFSAERTGGSVSTLTIQRTQQEDSAVYLCASSSGLEQYFGPGTRLTVT.

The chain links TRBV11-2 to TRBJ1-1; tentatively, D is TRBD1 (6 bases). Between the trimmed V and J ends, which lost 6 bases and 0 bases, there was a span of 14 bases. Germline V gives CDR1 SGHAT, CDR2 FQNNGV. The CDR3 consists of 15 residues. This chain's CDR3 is CASRGGMRLNTEAFF. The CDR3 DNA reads TGTGCCAGCAGAGGGGGGATGCGGCTGAACACTGAAGCTTTCTTT. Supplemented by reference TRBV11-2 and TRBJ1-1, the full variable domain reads EAGVAQSPRYKIIEKRQSVAFWCNPISGHATLYWYQQILGQGPKLLIQFQNNGVVDDSQLPKDRFSAERLKGVDSTLKIQPAKLEDSAVYLCASRGGMRLNTEAFFGQGTRLTVV.

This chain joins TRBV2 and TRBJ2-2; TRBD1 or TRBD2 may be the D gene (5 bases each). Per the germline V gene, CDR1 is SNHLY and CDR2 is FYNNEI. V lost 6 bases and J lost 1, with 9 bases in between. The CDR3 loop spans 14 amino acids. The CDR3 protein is CASRRDQNTGELFF. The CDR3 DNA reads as TGTGCCAGCAGGAGGGACCAGAACACCGGGGAGCTGTTTTTT.

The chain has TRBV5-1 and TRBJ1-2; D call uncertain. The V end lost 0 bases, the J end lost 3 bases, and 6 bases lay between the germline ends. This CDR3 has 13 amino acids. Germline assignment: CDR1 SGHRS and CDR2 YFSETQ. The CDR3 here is CASSLETDYGYTF. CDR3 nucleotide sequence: TGCGCCAGCAGCTTGGAGACCGACTATGGCTACACCTTC.

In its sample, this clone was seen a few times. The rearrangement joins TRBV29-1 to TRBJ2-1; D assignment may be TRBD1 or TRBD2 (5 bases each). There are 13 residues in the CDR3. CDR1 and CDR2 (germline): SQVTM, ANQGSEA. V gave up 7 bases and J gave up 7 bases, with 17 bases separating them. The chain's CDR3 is CSAVGTPRNEQFF. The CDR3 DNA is TGCAGCGCTGTCGGGACCCCTCGGAATGAGCAGTTCTTC.

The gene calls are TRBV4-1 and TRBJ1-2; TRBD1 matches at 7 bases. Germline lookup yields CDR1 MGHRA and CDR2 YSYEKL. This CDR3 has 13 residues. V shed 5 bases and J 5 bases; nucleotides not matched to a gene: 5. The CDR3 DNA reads TGCGCCAGCAGCTCCGGGACAGCTTATGGCTACACCTTC. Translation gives CASSSGTAYGYTF.

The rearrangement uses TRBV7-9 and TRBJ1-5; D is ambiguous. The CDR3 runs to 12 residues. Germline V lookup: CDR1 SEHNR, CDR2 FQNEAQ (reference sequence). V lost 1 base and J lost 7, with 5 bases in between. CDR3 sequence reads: CASSLDIQPQHF. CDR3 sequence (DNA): TGTGCCAGCAGCTTAGATATACAGCCCCAGCATTTT.

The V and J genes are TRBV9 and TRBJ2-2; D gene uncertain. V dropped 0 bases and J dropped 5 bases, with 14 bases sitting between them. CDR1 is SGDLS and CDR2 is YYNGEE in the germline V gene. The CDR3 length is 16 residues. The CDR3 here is CASSVDWTGKTGELFF. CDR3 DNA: TGTGCCAGCAGCGTAGATTGGACGGGCAAAACCGGGGAGCTGTTTTTT.

CDR3 coding DNA: TGTGCCAGCAGCGCCGACTGGCGCGAGGTGGATACGCAGTATTTT. Its protein is CASSADWREVDTQYF. The chain combines TRBV7-9 with TRBJ2-3; no clear D. Trimming cost V 5 bases and J 6 bases, with 18 bases left between them. Germline V gives CDR1 SEHNR, CDR2 FQNEAQ (reference sequence). The CDR3 runs to 15 residues.

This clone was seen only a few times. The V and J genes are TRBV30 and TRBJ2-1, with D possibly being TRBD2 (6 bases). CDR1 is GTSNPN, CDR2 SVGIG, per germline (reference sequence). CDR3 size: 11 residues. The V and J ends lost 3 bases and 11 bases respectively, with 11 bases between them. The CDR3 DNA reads TGTGCCTGGAGCTCCCGGGAGCAGCAGTTCTTC. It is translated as CAWSSREQQFF.

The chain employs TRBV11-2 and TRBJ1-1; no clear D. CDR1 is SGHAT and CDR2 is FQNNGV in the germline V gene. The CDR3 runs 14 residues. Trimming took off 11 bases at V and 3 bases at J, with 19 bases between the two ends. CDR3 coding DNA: TGTGCCGGCCGGAAGAGGGAAGGGTACACTGAAGCTTTCTTT. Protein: CAGRKREGYTEAFF.

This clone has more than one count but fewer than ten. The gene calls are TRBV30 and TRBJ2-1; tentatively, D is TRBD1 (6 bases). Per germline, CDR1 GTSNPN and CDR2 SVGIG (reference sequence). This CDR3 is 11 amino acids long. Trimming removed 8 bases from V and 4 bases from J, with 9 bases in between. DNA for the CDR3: TGTGCCGGAGGACAGTACAATGAGCAGTTCTTC. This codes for CAGGQYNEQFF.

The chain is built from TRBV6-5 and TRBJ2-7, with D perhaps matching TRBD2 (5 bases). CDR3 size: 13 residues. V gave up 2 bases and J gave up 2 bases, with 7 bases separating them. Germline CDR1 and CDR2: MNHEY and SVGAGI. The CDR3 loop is CASSYDYTYEQYF. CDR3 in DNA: TGTGCCAGCAGTTACGACTATACCTACGAGCAGTACTTC.

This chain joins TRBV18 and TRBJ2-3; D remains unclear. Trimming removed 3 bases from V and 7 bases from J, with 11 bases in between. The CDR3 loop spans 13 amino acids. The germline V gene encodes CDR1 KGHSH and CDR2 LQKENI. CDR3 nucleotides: TGTGCCAGCTCACCCTCGATTAGCAATACGCAGTATTTT. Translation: CASSPSISNTQYF.

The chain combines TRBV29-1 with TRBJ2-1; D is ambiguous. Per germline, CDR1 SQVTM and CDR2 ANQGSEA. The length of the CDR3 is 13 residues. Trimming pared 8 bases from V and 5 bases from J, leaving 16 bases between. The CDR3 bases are TGCAGCTCCGTACCCCTAACTGACAATGAGCAGTTCTTC. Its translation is CSSVPLTDNEQFF.

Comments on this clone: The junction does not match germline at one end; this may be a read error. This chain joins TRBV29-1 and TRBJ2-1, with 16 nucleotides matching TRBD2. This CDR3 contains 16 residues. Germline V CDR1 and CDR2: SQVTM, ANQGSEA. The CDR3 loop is CSGEGGTSGGADEQFF. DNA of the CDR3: TGCAGCGGTGAAGGCGGGACTAGCGGGGGGGCCGATGAGCAGTTCTTC.

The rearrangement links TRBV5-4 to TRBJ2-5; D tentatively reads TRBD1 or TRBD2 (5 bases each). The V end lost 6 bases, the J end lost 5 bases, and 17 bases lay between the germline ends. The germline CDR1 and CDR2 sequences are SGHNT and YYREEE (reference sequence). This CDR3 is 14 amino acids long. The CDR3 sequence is CASTLSAAGETQYF. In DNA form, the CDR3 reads TGTGCCAGCACCCTGTCAGCGGCAGGGGAGACCCAGTACTTC. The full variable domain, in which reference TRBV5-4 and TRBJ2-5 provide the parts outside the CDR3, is ETGVTQSPTHLIKTRGQQVTLRCSSQSGHNTVSWYQQALGQGPQFIFQYYREEENGRGNFPPRFSGLQFPNYSSELNVNALELDDSALYLCASTLSAAGETQYFGPGTRLLVL.

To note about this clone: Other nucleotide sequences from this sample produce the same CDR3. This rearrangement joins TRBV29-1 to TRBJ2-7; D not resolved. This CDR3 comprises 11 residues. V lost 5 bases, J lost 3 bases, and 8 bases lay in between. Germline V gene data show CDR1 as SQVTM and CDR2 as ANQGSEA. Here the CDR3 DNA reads TGCAGCGTTCAAAGGGACTACGAGCAGTACTTC. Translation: CSVQRDYEQYF.

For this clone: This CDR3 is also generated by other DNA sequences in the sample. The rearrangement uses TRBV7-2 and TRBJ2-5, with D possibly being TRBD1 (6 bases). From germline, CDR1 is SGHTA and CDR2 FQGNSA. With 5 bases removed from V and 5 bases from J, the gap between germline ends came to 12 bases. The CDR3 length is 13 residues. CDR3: CASSLERGETQYF. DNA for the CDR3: TGTGCCAGCAGCCTTGAGAGGGGGGAGACCCAGTACTTC.

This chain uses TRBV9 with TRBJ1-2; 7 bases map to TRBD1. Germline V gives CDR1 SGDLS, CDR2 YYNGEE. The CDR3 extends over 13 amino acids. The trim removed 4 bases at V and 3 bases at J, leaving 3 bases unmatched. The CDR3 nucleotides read TGTGCCAGCAGCAGGGGGACAGACTATGGCTACACCTTC. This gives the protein CASSRGTDYGYTF. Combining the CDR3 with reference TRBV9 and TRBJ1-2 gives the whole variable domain DSGVTQTPKHLITATGQRVTLRCSPRSGDLSVYWYQQSLDQGLQFLIQYYNGEERAKGNILERFSAQQFPDLHSELNLSSLELGDSALYFCASSRGTDYGYTFGSGTRLTVV.

In DNA, the CDR3 is TGTGCCAGCGCGGACCAAGAGACCCAGTACTTC. As protein: CASADQETQYF. The chain uses TRBV9 and TRBJ2-5; D call uncertain. This CDR3 contains 11 residues. The germline gives CDR1 SGDLS, CDR2 YYNGEE. V was cut by 7 bases and J by 0 bases, with 4 bases left in between.